The 3 T cell receptor beta chains presented below share a single source sample, sequenced in a study of breast tumors, draining lymph nodes, adjacent tissues. TCRdb fed the multiplex PCR reads into MiXCR, producing one record per CDR3 protein. This table has 130,000 or so distinct CDR3 sequences, approximately 20% appearing once. The lymph nodes were axillary draining lymph nodes from breast cancer patients. The specimen was axillary lymph node tissue. These receptors were collected from a female donor with breast cancer. Some clones in this sample may be carry-over from other donors' samples.

About this clonotype: This may stem from a read error, because a much larger clone lies one nucleotide away. The CDR3 region is CASSPLPGEELFF. The CDR3 DNA follows: TGTGCCAGCTCGCCCCTTCCGGGAGAAGAACTGTTTTTT. The chain carries TRBV18 and TRBJ1-4; D call uncertain. Germline-derived CDR1 and CDR2 are KGHSH and LQKENI. CDR3 length equals 13 residues. Trimming stripped 6 bases from V and 12 bases from J, with 17 bases between.

J is TRBJ2-1 and V is TRBV29-1; 9 positions match TRBD2. The CDR3 sequence is 14 residues long. The ends lost 6 bases at V and 5 bases at J; junction bases unmatched: 8. The germline CDR1 and CDR2 sequences are SQVTM and ANQGSEA. The CDR3 DNA follows: TGCAGCGTCGAACTAGCGGGCTGGGACAATGAGCAGTTCTTC. It specifies CSVELAGWDNEQFF.

This clonotype showed up many times. The chain employs TRBV2 and TRBJ2-3; D is uncertain. The CDR3 contains 14 residues. From germline, CDR1 is SNHLY and CDR2 FYNNEI. V lost 7 bases to trimming and J lost 0 bases, with 11 bases between them. The CDR3 sequence is CASKRHQSTDTQYF. In DNA, the CDR3 is TGTGCCAGCAAGCGACATCAAAGCACAGATACGCAGTATTTT.